This TCR beta chain comes out of a study of graft-versus-host responses after intestinal transplantation (dated by TCRdb to the early 2020s). General notes on the study: The transplants that recipients got were multivisceral, liver-intestinal, or isolated intestinal. Samples from a few later patients were sequenced in-house on an Illumina MiSeq with MiXCR processing rather than by the commercial service. Donor T cell macrochimerism was defined as a peak of at least 4% donor T cells among recipient peripheral blood mononuclear cells. All recipients received anti-thymocyte globulin induction followed by maintenance tacrolimus and steroids for approximately 3 years. The cohort enrolled 24 intestinal transplant recipients including one retransplant, and a few patients lacking pretransplant specimens were excluded. To identify alloreactive clones, pre-transplant mixed lymphocyte reaction products were sequenced and compared with unstimulated pre-transplant donor and recipient T cells. Bulk TCR-beta CDR3 sequencing was used to track graft-versus-host and host-versus-graft alloreactive T cell clones in the graft, circulation and bone marrow after intestinal transplantation. Summary of the overall study and its limitations: In the allografts of patients with donor T cell macrochimerism, GvH to HvG T cell clonal ratios were high. Early after transplant, declines in HvG clones were associated with peak levels of circulating GvH clones. GvH clones were detected in recipient bone marrow, and some appeared earlier in ileal mucosa or blood, consistent with an intestinal mucosal origin. The conclusions were limited by the relatively low number and heterogeneity of the intestinal transplant patients.

Reading the label with the study, this specimen's time point is: cells obtained before transplantation from donor or recipient. CD3+CD4+ and CD3+CD8+ populations were FACS-sorted from unstimulated pre-transplant donor and recipient cells taken from spleen or lymph nodes. In the case of this clone: It lacks a known antigen. Nothing much larger sits one base from this clone, and base qualities are not available.

The CDR3 runs 17 residues from the cysteine to the phenylalanine. The kept DNA is CDR3 alone, 51 bases in frame from the first base. Taken from the germline V gene, the CDR1 and CDR2 loops are MGHRA and YSYEKL. The method behind the library was the immunoSEQ multiplex PCR assay. For most patients, genomic DNA was isolated with the Qiagen DNeasy Blood and Tissue Kit and shipped frozen to Adaptive Biotechnologies for TCR sequencing. For most patients, high-throughput TCR-beta CDR3 sequencing of genomic DNA was performed by Adaptive Biotechnologies. The authors' analysis ran thus. Adaptive's ImmunoSEQ software was the source of the TCR sequencing data for 15 to 20 patients, while a few other patients were processed with MiXCR and VDJtools. To correct CD4 versus CD8 sorting errors, sequences present in both subsets at a frequency ratio below 5:1 were removed. CDR3 nucleotide sequences shared between donor and recipient were removed because their origin could not be assigned. At least 2-fold expansion over unstimulated cells and a minimum CFSE-low frequency of 0.002% (template counts) or 0.001% (read counts) were required for clones to be classified as alloreactive. Clones detected in sequenced pre-transplant spleen, lymph node, or MLR CFSE-low populations of the donor or recipient were defined as mappable. Cumulative frequency of alloreactive clones was calculated as a percentage of all sequences weighted by copy number. Sourced from immuneACCESS, this table was stored by TCRdb with only in-frame sequences that have V and J called. A share of the clones is absent; for the studies checked, an unresolved V gene accounts for under half, and the remainder has no known explanation. Clone size and the V and J calls come from that table; the DNA yielded D and trimming. The table for this sample lists around 90,000 clones; over 80% of them were counted only once. Jointly, the top ten make up less than 1.5% of the sample.

This receptor chain uses TRBV4-1 and TRBJ2-5; the best D guess is TRBD2, with 6 bases matching. The assigned J gene may be wrong: the sequence end matches TRBJ2-7 better. This sequence originates from a human donor who was the organ donor for an intestinal transplant. The sample in question was unstimulated CD8+ T cells sorted from spleen or lymph node cells, obtained before transplant. The DNA reads TGCGCCAGCAGCCCCAAGAATCCCCGGGAGAGGTTCTACGAGCAGTACTTC. Its protein is CASSPKNPRERFYEQYF.